Listed here are 6 T cell receptor beta chains from one sample, sequenced in a study of OX40 agonist ivuxolimab in advanced cancers. Assay used: immunoSEQ multiplex PCR; TCRdb lists only in-frame clones, some missing. The repertoire holds fewer than 65,000 clones, roughly 93% seen once, with roughly 19% in the top ten. The sequenced sample was CD4+ or CD8+ T cells sorted from blood, obtained in a trial of the OX40 agonist ivuxolimab. The receptors come from an adult with an advanced solid tumor such as melanoma, head and neck, liver or kidney cancer.

The rearrangement links TRBV21-1 to TRBJ2-1; the listed D gene, TRBD2, was not tested against the DNA. TRBV21-1 is shown as a pseudogene. The CDR3 is 14 residues long. The CDR3 DNA sequence: TGTGCCGGCCTACTAGGCGCCTTCTTACATGAGCAGTTCTTC. Its translation is CAGLLGAFLHEQFF.

The V gene is TRBV9, the J gene TRBJ2-3, with 12 bases matching TRBD2. The CDR3 consists of 18 residues. V was pared by 0 bases and J by 1 base, with 6 bases of the junction left unmatched. Looked up from germline, CDR1 is SGDLS and CDR2 is YYNGEE. As DNA, the CDR3 is TGTGCCAGCAGCGTAGATGGACTAGCGGGGAAGGGCACAGATACGCAGTATTTT. This translates into CASSVDGLAGKGTDTQYF.

The V and J genes are TRBV5-6 and TRBJ2-7; D not certain. Deletions cut 3 bases from V and 2 bases from J, with 9 bases between. The CDR3 runs 13 residues. Germline assignment: CDR1 SGHDT and CDR2 YYEEEE. For the CDR3, the DNA is TGTGCCAGCAGCTCCCACGGGCCCTACGAGCAGTACTTC. Residues: CASSSHGPYEQYF.

The gene calls are TRBV5-5 and TRBJ2-2; D uncertain. Trimming took off 0 bases at V and 5 bases at J, with 5 bases between the two ends. Germline V gene data show CDR1 as SGHKS and CDR2 as YYEKEE (reference sequence). The CDR3 consists of 13 residues. CDR3 loop: CASSLAGTGELFF. CDR3 DNA: TGTGCCAGCAGCTTGGCCGGGACCGGGGAGCTGTTTTTT.

The chain links TRBV6-5 to TRBJ2-1; D tentatively reads TRBD1 or TRBD2 (5 bases each). Per germline, CDR1 MNHEY and CDR2 SVGAGI. CDR3 length: 13 residues. V dropped 11 bases and J dropped 10 bases, with 21 bases sitting between them. The DNA of the CDR3 is TGTGCCGGTGCTACGGGACCATGGGGGGAGCAGTTCTTC. It specifies CAGATGPWGEQFF.

The rearrangement uses TRBV15 and TRBJ2-6, with D unclear. CDR3 length equals 17 residues. Looked up from germline, CDR1 is LNHNV and CDR2 is YYDKDF (reference sequence). Trimming took 0 bases from V and 3 from J, leaving 12 bases between them. CDR3 sequence: CATSRDRWLDGANVLTF. Here the CDR3 DNA reads TGTGCCACCAGCAGAGATAGGTGGCTGGATGGGGCCAACGTCCTGACTTTC.